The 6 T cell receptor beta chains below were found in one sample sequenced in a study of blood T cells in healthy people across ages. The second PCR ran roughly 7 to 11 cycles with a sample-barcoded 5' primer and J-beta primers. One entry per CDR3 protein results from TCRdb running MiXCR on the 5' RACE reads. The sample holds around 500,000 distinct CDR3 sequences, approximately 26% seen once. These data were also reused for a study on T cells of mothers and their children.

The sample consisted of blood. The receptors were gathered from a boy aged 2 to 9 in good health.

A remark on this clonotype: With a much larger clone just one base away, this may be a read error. The CDR3 DNA is TGCAGTGCTGGGGGGCCTAGCTGTCAAGAGACCCAGTACTTC. Residues: CSAGGPSCQETQYF. The rearrangement links TRBV20-1 to TRBJ2-5; either TRBD1 or TRBD2 may supply D (6 bases each). V lost 5 bases and J 2 bases, leaving 15 bases between the germline ends. The CDR3 consists of 14 residues. Looked up from germline, CDR1 is DFQATT and CDR2 is SNEGSKA (reference sequence).

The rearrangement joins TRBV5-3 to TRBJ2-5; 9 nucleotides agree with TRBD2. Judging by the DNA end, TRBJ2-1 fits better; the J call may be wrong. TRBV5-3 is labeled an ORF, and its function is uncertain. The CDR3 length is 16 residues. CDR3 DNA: TGTGCCAGAAGCTTGGCCGGGCGGGAGGGAAACAATGAGCAGTTCTTC. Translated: CARSLAGREGNNEQFF.

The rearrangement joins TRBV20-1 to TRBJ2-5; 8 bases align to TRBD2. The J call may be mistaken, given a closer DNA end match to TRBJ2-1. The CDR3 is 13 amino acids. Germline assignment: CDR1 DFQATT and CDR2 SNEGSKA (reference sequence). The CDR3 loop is CSAFGLASNEQFF. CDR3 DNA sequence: TGCAGTGCTTTTGGACTAGCTTCTAATGAGCAGTTCTTC.

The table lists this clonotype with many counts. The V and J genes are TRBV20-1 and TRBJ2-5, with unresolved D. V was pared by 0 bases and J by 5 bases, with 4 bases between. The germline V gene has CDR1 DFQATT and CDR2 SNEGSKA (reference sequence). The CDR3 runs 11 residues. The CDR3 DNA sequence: TGCAGTGCTAGAGATAGGGAGACCCAGTACTTC. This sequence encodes CSARDRETQYF.

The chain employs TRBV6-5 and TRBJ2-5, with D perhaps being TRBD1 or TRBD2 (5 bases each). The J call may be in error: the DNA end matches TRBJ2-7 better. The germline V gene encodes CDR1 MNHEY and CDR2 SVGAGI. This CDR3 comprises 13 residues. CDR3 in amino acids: CASSIGAYYEQYF. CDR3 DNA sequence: TGTGCCAGCAGTATCGGGGCTTATTACGAGCAGTACTTC.

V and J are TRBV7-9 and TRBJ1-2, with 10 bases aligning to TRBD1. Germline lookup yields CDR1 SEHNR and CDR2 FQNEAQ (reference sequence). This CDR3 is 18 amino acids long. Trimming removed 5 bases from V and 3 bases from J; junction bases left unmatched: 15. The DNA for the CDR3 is TGTGCCAGCAGCCCATCATTCCTTCGACAGGGGGCGTACTATGGCTACACCTTC. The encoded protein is CASSPSFLRQGAYYGYTF.